This T cell receptor beta chain was recovered during a study of blood T cell repertoires in COVID-19. Study-level information: Researchers got acute and convalescent COVID-19 samples from the United States, Italy and Spain.

The CDR3 runs to 12 residues. V dropped 6 bases and J dropped 0 bases, with 5 bases sitting between them. Some clones are missing from TCRdb's copy, which holds only in-frame ones; the method was immunoSEQ multiplex PCR. The sample records about 100,000 clones, 90% being singletons. Sample: peripheral blood. The receptor was isolated from a man aged 60-69 years with acute or convalescent COVID-19. The chain uses TRBV12-3 or TRBV12-4 and TRBJ2-5; D is unclear. In nucleotides, the CDR3 is TGTGCCAGCAGCCAGGACCAAGAGACCCAGTACTTC. It is translated as CASSQDQETQYF.